Sequencing of this TCR beta chain was carried out in a study of blood T cell repertoires in COVID-19. Study at large: There were acute and convalescent COVID-19 samples, and they came from the United States, Italy and Spain.

Per the authors' pipeline: Quantification of nucleated cells was approximated via reference gene primer amplification. The protocol was immunoSEQ multiplex PCR, while the TCRdb copy is restricted to in-frame clones and leaves out a portion. D and trimming were read from the DNA, whereas the V and J calls and clone size are those reported in that table. Here the sample spans 390,000 or so clones, 85% to 90% being singletons. CDR3 length equals 13 residues. V was shortened by 5 bases and J by 14 bases, with 19 bases between the two germline ends. The germline CDR1 and CDR2 sequences are LGHDT and YNNKEL (reference sequence). The cohort comprised adults aged roughly 18 to 90 years residing in under 30 US areas. The study assigned cohorts using participant-reported clinical history.

The receptor was isolated from a young man who had recovered from COVID-19. The specimen sequenced was PBMCs or T cells enriched from blood (not recorded which). The genes are TRBV3-1 (or the pseudogene TRBV3-2) and TRBJ2-1, with D perhaps matching TRBD1 (6 bases). The DNA for the CDR3 is TGTGCCAGCAGCAGCCAAGTGTACAGGGAAGAGTTCTTC. Amino acids: CASSSQVYREEFF.